The following is a T cell receptor beta chain sequence with its context. The antigen remains unidentified. Germline values: CDR1 SEHNR, CDR2 FQNEAQ (reference sequence). Trimming at V came to 6 bases and at J to 8 bases, leaving 11 bases not matched to a gene. CDR3 size: 14 residues. These data come from a study of cytomegalovirus exposure and HLA in healthy donors. Study-wide findings and caveats: The sole available immune exposure information was CMV serostatus. It was reported that the classifier diagnosed cytomegalovirus status with high specificity and sensitivity in both the original and validation cohorts. In most subjects, TCR beta sequences reportedly gave accurate predictions of HLA-A and HLA-B alleles. A later analysis showed that HLA-associated TCR beta chains had undergone more clonal expansion than equally common others.

With 60 Vbeta and 13 Jbeta primers, the PCR was carried out. Sequenced by immunoSEQ multiplex PCR; TCRdb stores in-frame clones only, minus some. The data contain about 83,000 clones, roughly 79% of them seen just once; the ten biggest clones take up 1.5% to 2%. Sequencing was performed on PBMCs. This clonotype originated in a woman aged 25 to 39 in good health and CMV-seronegative. The chain has TRBV7-9 and TRBJ1-1, with TRBD1 identical over 8 bases. The CDR3: CASRLNQGAGEAFF. Here the CDR3 DNA reads TGTGCCAGCAGGCTAAATCAGGGGGCGGGGGAAGCTTTCTTT. The variable domain in full, with the rest retrieved from reference TRBV7-9 and TRBJ1-1, is DTGVSQNPRHKITKRGQNVTFRCDPISEHNRLYWYRQTLGQGPEFLTYFQNEAQLEKSRLLSDRFSAERPKGSFSTLEIQRTEQGDSAMYLCASRLNQGAGEAFFGQGTRLTVV.